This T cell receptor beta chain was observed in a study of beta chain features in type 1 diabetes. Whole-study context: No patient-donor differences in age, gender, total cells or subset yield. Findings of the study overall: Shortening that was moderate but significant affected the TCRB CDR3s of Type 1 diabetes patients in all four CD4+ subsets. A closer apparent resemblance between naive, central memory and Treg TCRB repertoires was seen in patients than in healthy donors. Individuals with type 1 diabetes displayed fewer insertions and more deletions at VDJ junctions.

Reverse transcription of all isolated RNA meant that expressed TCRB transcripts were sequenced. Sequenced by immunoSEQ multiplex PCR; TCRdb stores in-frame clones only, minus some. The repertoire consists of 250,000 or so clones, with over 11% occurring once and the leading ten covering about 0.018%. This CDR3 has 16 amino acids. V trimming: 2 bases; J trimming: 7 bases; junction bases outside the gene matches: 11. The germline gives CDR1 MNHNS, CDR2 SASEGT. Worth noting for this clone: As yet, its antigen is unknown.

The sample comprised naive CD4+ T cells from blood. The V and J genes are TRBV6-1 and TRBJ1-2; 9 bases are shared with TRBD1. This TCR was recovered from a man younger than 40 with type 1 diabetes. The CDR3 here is CASSELPPTGGVGYTF. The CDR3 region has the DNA TGTGCCAGCAGTGAACTTCCCCCCACAGGGGGCGTTGGCTACACCTTC.